Below, one T cell receptor (beta chain) is given with its context. The sample originates from a study of blood T cell repertoires in COVID-19. Study details: Sites across the United States, Italy and Spain contributed samples from acute and convalescent COVID-19. Sample material is recorded as cDNA or gDNA derived from T cells, B-cell-depleted T cells, or PBMCs.

Generated by immunoSEQ multiplex PCR, the TCRdb table keeps only in-frame clones and is missing some. Seen here are about 160,000 clones, approximately 86% observed once, and the top ten hold under 3.5%. With 0 bases removed from V and 2 bases from J, the gap between germline ends came to 6 bases. CDR3 length equals 14 residues. CDR1 is LNHDA and CDR2 is SQIVND in the germline V gene (reference sequence). What was sequenced was peripheral blood. This chain joins TRBV19 and TRBJ2-3, with TRBD1 as a possible D gene (5 bases). The TCR sequence derives from a man aged 65-85 years with acute or convalescent COVID-19. The CDR3 region is CASSIDGATDTQYF. CDR3 bases: TGTGCCAGTAGTATAGATGGGGCCACAGATACGCAGTATTTT.